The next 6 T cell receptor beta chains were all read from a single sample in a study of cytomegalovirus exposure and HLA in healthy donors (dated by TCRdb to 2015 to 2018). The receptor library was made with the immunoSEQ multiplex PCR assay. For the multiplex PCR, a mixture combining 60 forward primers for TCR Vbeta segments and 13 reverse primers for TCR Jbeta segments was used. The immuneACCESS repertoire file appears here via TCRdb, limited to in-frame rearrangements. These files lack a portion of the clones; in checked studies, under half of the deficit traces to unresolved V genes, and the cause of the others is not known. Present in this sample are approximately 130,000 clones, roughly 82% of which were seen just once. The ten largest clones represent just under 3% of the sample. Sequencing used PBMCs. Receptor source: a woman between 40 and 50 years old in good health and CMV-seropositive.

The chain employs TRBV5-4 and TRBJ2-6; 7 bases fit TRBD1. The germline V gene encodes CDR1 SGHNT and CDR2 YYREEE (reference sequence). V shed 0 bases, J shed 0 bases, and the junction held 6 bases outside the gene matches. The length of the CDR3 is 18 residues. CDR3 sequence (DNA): TGTGCCAGCAGCTTGGCCCCGGGACAGAGCTCTGGGGCCAACGTCCTGACTTTC. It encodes CASSLAPGQSSGANVLTF. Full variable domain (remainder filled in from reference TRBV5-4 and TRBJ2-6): ETGVTQSPTHLIKTRGQQVTLRCSSQSGHNTVSWYQQALGQGPQFIFQYYREEENGRGNFPPRFSGLQFPNYSSELNVNALELDDSALYLCASSLAPGQSSGANVLTFGAGSRLTVL.

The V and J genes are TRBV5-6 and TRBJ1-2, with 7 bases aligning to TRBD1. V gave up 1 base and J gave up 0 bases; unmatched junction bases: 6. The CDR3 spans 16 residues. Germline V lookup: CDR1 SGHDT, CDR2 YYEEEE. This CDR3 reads CASSLRTGTTNYGYTF. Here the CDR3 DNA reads TGTGCCAGCAGCTTGAGGACAGGCACAACTAACTATGGCTACACCTTC.

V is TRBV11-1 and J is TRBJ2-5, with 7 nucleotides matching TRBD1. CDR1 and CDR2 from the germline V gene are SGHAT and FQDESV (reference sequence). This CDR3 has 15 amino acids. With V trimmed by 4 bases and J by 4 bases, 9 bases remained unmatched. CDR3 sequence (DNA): TGTGCCAGCAGCTCCAGACAGGGCACCCGAGAGACCCAGTACTTC. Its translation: CASSSRQGTRETQYF.

CDR3 sequence (DNA): TGTGCCACCAGCAGAGATTCACTAGCGGCACTACAGTACTTC. Translated: CATSRDSLAALQYF. The chain uses TRBV15 and TRBJ2-7; 8 nucleotides line up with TRBD2. The CDR3 covers 14 residues. With 0 bases clipped from V and 10 bases from J, the junction kept 8 bases outside the gene matches. Germline lookup yields CDR1 LNHNV and CDR2 YYDKDF (reference sequence).

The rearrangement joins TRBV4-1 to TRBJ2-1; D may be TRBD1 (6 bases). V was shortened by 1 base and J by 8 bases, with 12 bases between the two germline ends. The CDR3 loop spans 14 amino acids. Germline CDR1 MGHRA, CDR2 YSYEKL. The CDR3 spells CASSQVQGSDEQFF. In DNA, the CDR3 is TGCGCCAGCAGCCAAGTACAGGGTTCCGATGAGCAGTTCTTC.

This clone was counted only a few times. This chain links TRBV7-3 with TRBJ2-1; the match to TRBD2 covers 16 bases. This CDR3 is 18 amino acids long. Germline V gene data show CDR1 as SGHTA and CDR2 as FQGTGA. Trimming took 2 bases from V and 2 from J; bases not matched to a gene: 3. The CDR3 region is CASSLAGLAGGPYNEQFF. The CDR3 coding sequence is TGTGCCAGCAGCTTAGCGGGACTAGCGGGAGGGCCCTACAATGAGCAGTTCTTC.